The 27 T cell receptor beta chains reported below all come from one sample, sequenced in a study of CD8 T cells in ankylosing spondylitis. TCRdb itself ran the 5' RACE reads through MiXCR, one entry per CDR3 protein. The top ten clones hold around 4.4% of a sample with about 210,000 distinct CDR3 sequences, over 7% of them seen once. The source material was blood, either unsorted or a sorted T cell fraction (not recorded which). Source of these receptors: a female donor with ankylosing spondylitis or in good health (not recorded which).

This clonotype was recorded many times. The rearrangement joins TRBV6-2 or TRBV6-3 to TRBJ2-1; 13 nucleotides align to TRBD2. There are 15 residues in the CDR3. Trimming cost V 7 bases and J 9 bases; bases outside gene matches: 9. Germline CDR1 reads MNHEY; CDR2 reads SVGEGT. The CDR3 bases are TGTGCCAGCAAGGCCCCACTAGCGGGAGGGCCTGAGCAGTTCTTC. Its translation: CASKAPLAGGPEQFF.

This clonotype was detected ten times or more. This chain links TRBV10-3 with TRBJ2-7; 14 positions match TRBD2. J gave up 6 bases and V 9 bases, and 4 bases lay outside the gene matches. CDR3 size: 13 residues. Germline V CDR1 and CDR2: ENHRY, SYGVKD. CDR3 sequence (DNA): TGTGCCATGACTAGCGGGAGGGCCGGCGAGCAGTACTTC. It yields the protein CAMTSGRAGEQYF.

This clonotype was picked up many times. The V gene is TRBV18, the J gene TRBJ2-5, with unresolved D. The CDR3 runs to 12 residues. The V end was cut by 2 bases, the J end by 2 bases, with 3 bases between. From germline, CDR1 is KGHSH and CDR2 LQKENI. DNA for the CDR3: TGTGCCAGCTCACCAGATCAAGAGACCCAGTACTTC. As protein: CASSPDQETQYF.

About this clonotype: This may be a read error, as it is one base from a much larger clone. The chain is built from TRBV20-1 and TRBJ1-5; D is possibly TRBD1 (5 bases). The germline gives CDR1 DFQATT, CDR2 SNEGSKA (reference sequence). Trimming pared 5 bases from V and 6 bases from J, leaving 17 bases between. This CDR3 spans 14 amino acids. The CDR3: CSAPVAGGCQPQHF. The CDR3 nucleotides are TGCAGTGCTCCAGTGGCTGGGGGGTGTCAGCCCCAGCATTTT.

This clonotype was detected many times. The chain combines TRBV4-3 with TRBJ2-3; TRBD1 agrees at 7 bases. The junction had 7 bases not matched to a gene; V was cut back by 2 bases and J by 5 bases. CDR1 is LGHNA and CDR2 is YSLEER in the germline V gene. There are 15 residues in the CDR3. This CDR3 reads CASSQSITGVDTQYF. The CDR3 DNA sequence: TGCGCCAGCAGCCAATCGATTACAGGGGTAGATACGCAGTATTTT.

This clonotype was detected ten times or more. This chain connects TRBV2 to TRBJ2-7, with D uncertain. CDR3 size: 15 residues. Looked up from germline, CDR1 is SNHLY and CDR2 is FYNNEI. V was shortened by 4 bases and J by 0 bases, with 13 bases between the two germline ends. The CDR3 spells CASSVGSLSSYEQYF. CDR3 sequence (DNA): TGTGCCAGCAGTGTAGGCAGTTTGAGCTCCTACGAGCAGTACTTC.

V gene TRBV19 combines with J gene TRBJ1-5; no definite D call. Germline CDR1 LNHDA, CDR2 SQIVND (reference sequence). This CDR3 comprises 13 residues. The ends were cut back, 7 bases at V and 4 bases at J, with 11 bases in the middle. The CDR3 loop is CASTDPPNQPQHF. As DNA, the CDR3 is TGTGCCAGTACCGATCCCCCTAATCAGCCCCAGCATTTT.

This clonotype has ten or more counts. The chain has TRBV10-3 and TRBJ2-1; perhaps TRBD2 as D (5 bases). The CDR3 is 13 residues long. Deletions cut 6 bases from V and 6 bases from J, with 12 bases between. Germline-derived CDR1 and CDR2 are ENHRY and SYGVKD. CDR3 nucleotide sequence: TGTGCCATCAGCCCCGCAGGAGGCAATGAGCAGTTCTTC. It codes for CAISPAGGNEQFF.

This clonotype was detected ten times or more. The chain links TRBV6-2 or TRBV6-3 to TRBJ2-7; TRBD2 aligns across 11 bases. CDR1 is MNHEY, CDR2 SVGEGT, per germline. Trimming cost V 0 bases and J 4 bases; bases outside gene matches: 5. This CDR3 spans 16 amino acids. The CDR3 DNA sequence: TGTGCCAGCAGTTACTCGAATCTAGCGGGAGGTTACGAGCAGTACTTC. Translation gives CASSYSNLAGGYEQYF.

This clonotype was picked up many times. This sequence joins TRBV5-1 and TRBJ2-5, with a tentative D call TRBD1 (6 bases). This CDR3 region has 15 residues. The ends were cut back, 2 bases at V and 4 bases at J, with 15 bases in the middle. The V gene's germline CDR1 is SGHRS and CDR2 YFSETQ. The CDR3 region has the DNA TGCGCCAGCAGCTTCCGGCCGACAGGTTCAGAGACCCAGTACTTC. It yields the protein CASSFRPTGSETQYF.

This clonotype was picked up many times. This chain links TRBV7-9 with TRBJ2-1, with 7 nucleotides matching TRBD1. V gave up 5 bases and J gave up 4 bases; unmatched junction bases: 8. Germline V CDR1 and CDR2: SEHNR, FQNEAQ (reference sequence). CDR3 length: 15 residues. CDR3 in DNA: TGTGCCAGCAGCCACCAGGGGACAGCATACAATGAGCAGTTCTTC. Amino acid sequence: CASSHQGTAYNEQFF.

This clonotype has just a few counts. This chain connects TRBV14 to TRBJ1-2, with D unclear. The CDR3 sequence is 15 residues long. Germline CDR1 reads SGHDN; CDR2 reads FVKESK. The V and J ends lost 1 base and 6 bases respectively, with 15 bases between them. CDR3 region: CASSQAPRAPDGYTF. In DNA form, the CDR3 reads TGTGCCAGCAGCCAAGCCCCGAGGGCCCCCGATGGCTACACCTTC.

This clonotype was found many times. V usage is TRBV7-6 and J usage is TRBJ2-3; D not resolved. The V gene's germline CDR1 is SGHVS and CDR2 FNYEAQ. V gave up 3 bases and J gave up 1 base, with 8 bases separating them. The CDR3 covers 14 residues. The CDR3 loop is CASSLAARTDTQYF. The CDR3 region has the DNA TGTGCCAGCAGCTTGGCAGCGCGCACAGATACGCAGTATTTT.

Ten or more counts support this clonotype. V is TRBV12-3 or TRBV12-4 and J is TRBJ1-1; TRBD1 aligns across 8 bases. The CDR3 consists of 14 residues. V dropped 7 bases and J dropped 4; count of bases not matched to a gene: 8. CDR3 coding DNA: TGTGCCAGCACCCGATCAGGGGGCGGCACTGAAGCTTTCTTT. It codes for CASTRSGGGTEAFF.

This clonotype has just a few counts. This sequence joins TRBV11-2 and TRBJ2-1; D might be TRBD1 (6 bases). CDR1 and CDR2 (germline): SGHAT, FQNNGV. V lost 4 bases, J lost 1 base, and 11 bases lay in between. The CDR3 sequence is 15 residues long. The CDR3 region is CASSSYRVSYNEQFF. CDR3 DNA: TGTGCCAGCAGCTCTTACAGGGTATCCTACAATGAGCAGTTCTTC.

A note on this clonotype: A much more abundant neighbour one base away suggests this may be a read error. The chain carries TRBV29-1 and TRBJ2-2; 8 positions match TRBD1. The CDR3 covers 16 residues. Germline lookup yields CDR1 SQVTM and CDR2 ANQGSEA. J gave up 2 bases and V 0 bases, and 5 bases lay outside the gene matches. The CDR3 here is CSVEDTGQANTGELFF. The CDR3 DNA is TGCAGCGTTGAAGATACGGGACAGGCTAACACCGGGGAGCTGTTTTTT.

Here the CDR3 DNA reads TGCAGTGCCGACCCGGGGCCACTAGCGACAGGGGTGAATGAGCAGTTCTTC. Protein sequence: CSADPGPLATGVNEQFF. This chain uses TRBV20-1 with TRBJ2-1, with D perhaps matching TRBD1 (8 bases). The CDR3 length is 17 residues. From germline, CDR1 is DFQATT and CDR2 SNEGSKA (reference sequence). V was trimmed by 6 bases and J by 7 bases, leaving 28 bases between them.

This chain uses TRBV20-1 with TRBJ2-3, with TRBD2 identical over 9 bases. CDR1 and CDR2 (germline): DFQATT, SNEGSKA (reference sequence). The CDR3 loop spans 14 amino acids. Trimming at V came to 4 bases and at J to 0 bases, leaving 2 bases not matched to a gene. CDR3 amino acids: CSATSGASTDTQYF. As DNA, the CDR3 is TGCAGTGCTACTAGCGGGGCTAGCACAGATACGCAGTATTTT.

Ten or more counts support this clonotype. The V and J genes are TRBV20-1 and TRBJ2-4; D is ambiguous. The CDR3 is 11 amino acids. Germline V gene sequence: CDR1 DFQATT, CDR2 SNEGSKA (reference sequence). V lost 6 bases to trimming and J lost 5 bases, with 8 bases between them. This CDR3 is CSAWTQNIQYF. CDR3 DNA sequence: TGCAGTGCCTGGACCCAAAACATTCAGTACTTC.

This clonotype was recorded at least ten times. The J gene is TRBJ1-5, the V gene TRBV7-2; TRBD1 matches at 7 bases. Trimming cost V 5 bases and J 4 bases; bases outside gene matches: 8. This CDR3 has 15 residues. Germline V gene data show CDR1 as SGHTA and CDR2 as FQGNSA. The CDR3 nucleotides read TGTGCCAGCAGCCTTAGACCAGGGGGGAATCAGCCCCAGCATTTT. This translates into CASSLRPGGNQPQHF.

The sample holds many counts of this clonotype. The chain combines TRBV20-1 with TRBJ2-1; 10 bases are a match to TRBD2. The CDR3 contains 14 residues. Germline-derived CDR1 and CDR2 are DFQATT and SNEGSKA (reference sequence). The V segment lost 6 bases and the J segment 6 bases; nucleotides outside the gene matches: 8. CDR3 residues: CSANLAGVPNEQFF. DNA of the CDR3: TGCAGTGCCAATCTAGCGGGAGTTCCCAATGAGCAGTTCTTC.

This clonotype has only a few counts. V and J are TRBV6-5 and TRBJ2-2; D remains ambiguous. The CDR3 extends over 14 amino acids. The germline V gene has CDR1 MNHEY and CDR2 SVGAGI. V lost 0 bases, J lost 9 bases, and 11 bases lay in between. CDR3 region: CASSYSQPLRELFF. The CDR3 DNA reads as TGTGCCAGCAGTTACTCCCAGCCCCTCCGGGAGCTGTTTTTT.

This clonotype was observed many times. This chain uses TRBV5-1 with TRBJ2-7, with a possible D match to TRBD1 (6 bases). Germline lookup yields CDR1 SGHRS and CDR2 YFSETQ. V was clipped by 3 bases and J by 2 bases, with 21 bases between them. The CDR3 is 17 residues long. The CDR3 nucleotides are TGCGCCAGCAGCTGGAAAGACCGTCGAGGGGGACCCTACGAGCAGTACTTC. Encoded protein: CASSWKDRRGGPYEQYF.

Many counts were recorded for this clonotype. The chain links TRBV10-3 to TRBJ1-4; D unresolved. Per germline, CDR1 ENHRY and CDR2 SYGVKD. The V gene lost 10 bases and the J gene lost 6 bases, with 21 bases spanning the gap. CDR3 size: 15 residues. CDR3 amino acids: CATSALTAAHEKLFF. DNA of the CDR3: TGTGCCACCTCCGCCTTGACCGCGGCGCATGAAAAACTGTTTTTT.

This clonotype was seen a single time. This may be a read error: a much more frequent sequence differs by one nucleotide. CDR3 bases: TGTGCCAACAGTTACTCAGCCCACTATGAGCAGTTCTTC. Its translation: CANSYSAHYEQFF. This chain uses TRBV6-2 or TRBV6-3 with TRBJ2-1; D is ambiguous. Germline V gene data show CDR1 as MNHEY and CDR2 as SVGEGT. The length of the CDR3 is 13 residues.

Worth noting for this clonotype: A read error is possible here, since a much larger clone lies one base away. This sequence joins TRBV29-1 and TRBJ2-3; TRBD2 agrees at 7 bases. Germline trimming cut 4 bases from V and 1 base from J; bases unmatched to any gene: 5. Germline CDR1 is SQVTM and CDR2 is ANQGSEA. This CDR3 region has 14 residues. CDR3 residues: CSVVASGRTDTQYF. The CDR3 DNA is TGCAGCGTTGTGGCTAGCGGACGCACAGATACGCAGTATTTT.

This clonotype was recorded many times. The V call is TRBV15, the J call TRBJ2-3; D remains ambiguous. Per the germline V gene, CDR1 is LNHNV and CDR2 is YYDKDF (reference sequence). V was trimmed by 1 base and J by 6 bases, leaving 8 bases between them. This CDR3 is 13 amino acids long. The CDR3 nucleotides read TGTGCCACCAGCAGAGCTAGGGCCGATACGCAGTATTTT. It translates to CATSRARADTQYF.